This T cell receptor (beta chain) was sequenced for a study of lymphopenia after photon versus proton radiotherapy. As concerns this clone: Antigen unknown.

Study findings and constraints: Post-nadir diversity loss with photons came from oligoclonal expansion, particularly CD8+ Temra cells. Photon-treated patients lost naive T cells and TCR diversity; proton-treated stayed stable.

The CDR3 totals 15 residues. V was pared by 6 bases and J by 3 bases, with 18 bases between. CDR1 and CDR2 (germline): LNHDA, SQIVND (reference sequence). Assay: immunoSEQ multiplex PCR; the TCRdb copy retains only in-frame clones and omits some. This table has 150,000 to 200,000 clones, approximately 90% appearing once. The specimen was peripheral blood, collected from a patient treated with photon-based radiotherapy. This TCR derives from a man aged 45-60 years with gastric cancer. This sequence joins TRBV19 and TRBJ2-7; D perhaps matches TRBD1 (5 bases). This CDR3 reads CASSLYTTGGYEQYF. The CDR3 DNA follows: TGTGCCAGTAGCCTATATACAACAGGCGGCTACGAGCAGTACTTC.